One and the same sample provided the 15 T cell receptor beta chains below, sequenced in a study of blood T cell repertoires in COVID-19. Using immunoSEQ multiplex PCR, the repertoire was profiled, and TCRdb retains in-frame clones only, with some absent. This sample yields some 63,000 clones, of which around 80% are seen a single time; approximately 30% belongs to the top ten. The sequenced material came from peripheral blood. The receptors stem from a human donor in a cohort sampled during active COVID-19.

In this sample, this clone is medium-sized (0.01 to 0.1%). The chain uses TRBV15 and TRBJ2-1, with TRBD2 matching 9 bases. Germline loops: CDR1 LNHNV, CDR2 YYDKDF (reference sequence). This CDR3 has 16 residues. The junction had 6 bases not matched to a gene; V was cut back by 0 bases and J by 6 bases. The CDR3 nucleotides read TGTGCCACCAGCAGAGAAGCGGGAGGTCCTGGCAATGAGCAGTTCTTC. This encodes CATSREAGGPGNEQFF.

The V and J genes are TRBV3-1 (or the pseudogene TRBV3-2) and TRBJ2-3; 7 bases map to TRBD2. The germline CDR1 and CDR2 sequences are LGHDT and YNNKEL (reference sequence). The CDR3 runs to 14 residues. Trimming took 0 bases from V and 4 from J; bases not matched to a gene: 1. In DNA, the CDR3 is TGTGCCAGCAGCCAAGAGGGGGGGGCAGATACGCAGTATTTT. Amino acid sequence: CASSQEGGADTQYF.

The chain recombines TRBV5-1 with TRBJ2-7; maybe TRBD2 (7 bases). The germline V gene has CDR1 SGHRS and CDR2 YFSETQ. CDR3 length: 15 residues. V lost 8 bases and J 1 base, leaving 19 bases between the germline ends. This CDR3 reads CASTLKGGPSYEQYF. CDR3 bases: TGCGCCAGTACCCTAAAGGGGGGGCCTTCCTACGAGCAGTACTTC.

The CDR3 is CASRDRGSYEQYF. Written as DNA, the CDR3 is TGCGCCAGCAGGGACAGAGGATCCTACGAGCAGTACTTC. This sequence joins TRBV4-1 and TRBJ2-7, with D tentatively TRBD1 (6 bases). Germline CDR1 is MGHRA and CDR2 is YSYEKL. The CDR3 spans 13 residues. Between the trimmed V and J ends, which lost 6 bases and 1 base, there was a span of 10 bases.

This clone qualifies as medium-sized (0.01 to 0.1%). This chain connects TRBV4-1 to TRBJ1-6; D gene unclear. CDR1 and CDR2 (germline): MGHRA, YSYEKL. The CDR3 has 15 amino acids. V was clipped by 1 base and J by 10 bases, with 14 bases between them. The CDR3 bases are TGCGCCAGCAGCCAAGGTGTAGGCCCGGGATCACCCCTCCACTTT. It translates to CASSQGVGPGSPLHF.

The V and J genes are TRBV7-9 and TRBJ2-1; 9 bases align to TRBD1. The CDR3 is 14 residues long. Trimming at V came to 4 bases and at J to 8 bases, leaving 6 bases not matched to a gene. Per germline, CDR1 SEHNR and CDR2 FQNEAQ (reference sequence). This CDR3 is CASSSGTGFYEQFF. CDR3 in DNA: TGTGCCAGCAGCTCGGGGACAGGGTTCTATGAGCAGTTCTTC.

This chain links TRBV5-1 with TRBJ2-3; maybe TRBD1 (5 bases). Germline V gives CDR1 SGHRS, CDR2 YFSETQ. This CDR3 spans 13 amino acids. The germline V and J ends were trimmed by 2 bases and 6 bases, with 10 bases remaining between them. The CDR3 protein is CASSFSGADTQYF. The CDR3 nucleotides are TGCGCCAGCAGCTTCTCTGGGGCCGATACGCAGTATTTT.

In DNA form, the CDR3 reads TGTGCCAGCAGCTCTACAGGGGTGAGAGGCTACACCTTC. Protein sequence: CASSSTGVRGYTF. This chain uses TRBV7-9 with TRBJ1-2; 7 bases map to TRBD1. The germline gives CDR1 SEHNR, CDR2 FQNEAQ (reference sequence). The CDR3 runs 13 residues. V shed 4 bases and J 8 bases; nucleotides not matched to a gene: 7.

V usage is TRBV18 and J usage is TRBJ2-3, with D tentatively TRBD2 (6 bases). The V end lost 0 bases, the J end lost 7 bases, and 11 bases lay between the germline ends. The V gene's germline CDR1 is KGHSH and CDR2 LQKENI. This CDR3 is 14 amino acids long. The CDR3 nucleotides are TGTGCCAGCTCACCACCGACTAGTCCCCATACGCAGTATTTT. Its protein product is CASSPPTSPHTQYF.

The CDR3 DNA sequence: TGTGCCAGCAGCCGTCAACAAACGAACACCGGGGAGCTGTTTTTT. It is translated as CASSRQQTNTGELFF. The chain recombines TRBV6-5 with TRBJ2-2; D is ambiguous. This CDR3 is 15 amino acids long. Trimming pared 6 bases from V and 0 bases from J, leaving 11 bases between. Germline V gene sequence: CDR1 MNHEY, CDR2 SVGAGI.

V and J are TRBV4-2 and TRBJ2-6; D is unresolved. This CDR3 is 20 amino acids long. From germline, CDR1 is LGHNA and CDR2 YNFKEQ. The V end lost 1 base, the J end lost 1 base, and 20 bases lay between the germline ends. Here the CDR3 reads CASSQVRSSGIFSGANVLTF. The CDR3, as DNA: TGTGCCAGCAGCCAAGTTCGCTCTAGTGGTATTTTTTCTGGGGCCAACGTCCTGACTTTC.

Many counts were recorded for this clone. The chain uses TRBV6-1 and TRBJ2-2, with 8 bases identical to TRBD1. The CDR3 totals 16 residues. The germline CDR1 and CDR2 sequences are MNHNS and SASEGT. With 2 bases clipped from V and 5 bases from J, the junction kept 7 bases outside the gene matches. The CDR3 loop reads CASSEFRGRGTGELFF. The CDR3 region has the DNA TGTGCCAGCAGTGAATTCAGGGGGCGCGGAACCGGGGAGCTGTTTTTT.

The V gene is TRBV20-1, the J gene TRBJ2-1; 8 nucleotides line up with TRBD1. V trimming: 3 bases; J trimming: 8 bases; junction bases outside the gene matches: 9. The CDR3 runs 14 residues. The germline gives CDR1 DFQATT, CDR2 SNEGSKA (reference sequence). The CDR3 spells CSASKFAGGHEQFF. As DNA, the CDR3 is TGCAGTGCTAGTAAGTTCGCAGGGGGCCATGAGCAGTTCTTC.

The chain carries TRBV5-1 and TRBJ1-1; perhaps TRBD1 as D (5 bases). The CDR3 totals 11 residues. CDR1 and CDR2 (germline): SGHRS, YFSETQ. Trimming pared 0 bases from V and 8 bases from J, leaving 5 bases between. CDR3 sequence: CASSLDREAFF. CDR3 DNA: TGCGCCAGCAGCTTGGACAGGGAAGCTTTCTTT.

This chain uses TRBV19 with TRBJ2-5; 8 bases are shared with TRBD1. The CDR3 sequence is 17 residues long. The germline V gene has CDR1 LNHDA and CDR2 SQIVND (reference sequence). V shed 4 bases and J 2 bases; nucleotides not matched to a gene: 12. CDR3 coding DNA: TGTGCCAGTAGTAATCCTCGGACAGGGCTTGGGCAAGAGACCCAGTACTTC. Its protein product is CASSNPRTGLGQETQYF. Combining the CDR3 with reference TRBV19 and TRBJ2-5 gives the whole variable domain DGGITQSPKYLFRKEGQNVTLSCEQNLNHDAMYWYRQDPGQGLRLIYYSQIVNDFQKGDIAEGYSVSREKKESFPLTVTSAQKNPTAFYLCASSNPRTGLGQETQYFGPGTRLLVL.